This TCR beta chain was sequenced for a study of sequential checkpoint blockade in melanoma (dated by TCRdb to about 2019). Describing the broader study: In a 1:1 randomization, patients received either first-line nivolumab then ipilimumab (arm A) or ipilimumab then nivolumab (arm B). Maintenance nivolumab came after both trial sequences. Overall study outcomes, separate from this receptor: Validation of the response-prediction model combining TCR metrics and mutation burden is needed in larger, independent patient cohorts.

V is clipped by 2 bases and J by 4 bases, and the sequence between their germline boundaries is 14 bases long. From its cysteine to its phenylalanine, the CDR3 spans 15 amino acids. The entry retains the CDR3 DNA only, 45 bases that are in frame from base 1. Per the germline V gene (reference sequence), LNHDA is the CDR1 and SQIVND is the CDR2. On this clone: Its specific antigen is unknown. Base qualities are missing; no much larger clone stands one base away.

Explained via the paper, the treatment or condition label denotes: randomized to nivolumab then ipilimumab (arm A) or the reverse (arm B). None of the trial patients had been given prior DNA-damaging chemotherapy. On a FACS Aria II flow cytometer, live CD3+CD8+ cells that were negative for CD19 and CD56 were sorted from thawed PBMCs. Samples were obtained from patients with melanoma enrolled in CheckMate 064, a randomized, open-label phase II trial of sequential checkpoint blockade. Peripheral blood mononuclear cells were collected by leukapheresis, purified with Ficoll-Paque, and frozen in human serum with roughly 10% DMSO. Immediately after sorting, the purity of the sorted blood CD3+CD8+ cells was confirmed to be >98%, and DNA was then extracted. The immunoSEQ Assay was used to immunosequence TCRbeta CDR3 regions from genomic DNA. Before high-throughput sequencing, genomic DNA was amplified using bias-controlled multiplex PCR. As for the authors' bioinformatics: To quantify the absolute abundance of each unique TCRbeta CDR3 region, the sequences were collapsed and filtered. Clonality, defined as 1 minus Pielou's evenness, was calculated using only productive rearrangements. Clones with significantly greater frequencies in on-treatment versus baseline samples were identified using a previously published method. TCRdb limited this immuneACCESS table to in-frame rearrangements with V and J called. A share of clones is missing; checked studies link under half to unresolved V genes, and the rest is unexplained. V and J calls and clone size are as listed in that table; D and trimming were resolved from the DNA. Here the sample has thousands of clones; roughly half occur a single time. The ten largest clones take up less than 45% of the sample.

In this chain, TRBV19 is recombined with TRBJ1-1; perhaps TRBD1 is the D gene, with 5 bases matching. The source of this sequence is a human donor with melanoma. The source was CD8+ T cells sorted from blood (inferred from file names), collected from a patient given nivolumab and ipilimumab in sequence. The encoded CDR3 is CASSIYGAGVTEAFF. The sequence in DNA is TGTGCCAGTAGTATATATGGGGCCGGTGTCACTGAAGCTTTCTTT.